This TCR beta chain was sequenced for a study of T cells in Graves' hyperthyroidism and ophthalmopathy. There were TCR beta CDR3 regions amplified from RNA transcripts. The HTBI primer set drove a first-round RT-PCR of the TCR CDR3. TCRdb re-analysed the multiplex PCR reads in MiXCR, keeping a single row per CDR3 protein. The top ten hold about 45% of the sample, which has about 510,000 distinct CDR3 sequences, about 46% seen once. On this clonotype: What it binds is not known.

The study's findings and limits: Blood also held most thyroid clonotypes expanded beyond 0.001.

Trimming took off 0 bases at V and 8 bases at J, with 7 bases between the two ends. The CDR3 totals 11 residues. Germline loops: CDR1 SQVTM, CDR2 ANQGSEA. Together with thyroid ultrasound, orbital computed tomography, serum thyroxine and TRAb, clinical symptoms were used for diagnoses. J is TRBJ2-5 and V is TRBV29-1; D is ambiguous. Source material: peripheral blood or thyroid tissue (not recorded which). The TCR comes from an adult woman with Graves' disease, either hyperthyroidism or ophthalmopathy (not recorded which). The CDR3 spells CSVEDRFTQYF. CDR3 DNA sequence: TGCAGCGTTGAAGATCGCTTTACCCAGTACTTC.